Included here is one T cell receptor (beta chain) sequence, with context. The sample comes from a study of blood T cells in healthy people across ages. Primers used in a second PCR of about 7 to 11 cycles were a sample-barcoded 5' primer and a J-beta primer mix. From the 5' RACE reads, TCRdb called clonotypes with MiXCR, one entry per CDR3 protein. The data contain about 560,000 distinct CDR3 sequences, about 27% of them singletons. There are 14 residues in the CDR3. The germline V gene has CDR1 SGHTA and CDR2 FQGNSA. This sample was shared with a second study, whose subject was T cells of mothers and their children. That report notes: Material was donated by three healthy Caucasian mothers and their six children.

Material: blood. V gene TRBV7-2 combines with J gene TRBJ2-1; D may be TRBD2 (5 bases). Gene TRBJ2-7 matches the end of the DNA better, so the J call may be wrong. This receptor was identified in a boy aged 2 to 10 in good health. CDR3 DNA sequence: TGTGCCAGCAGCTTAAACGGGAACTACTACGAGCAGTACTTC. Translated: CASSLNGNYYEQYF.